This T cell receptor beta chain stems from a study of cytotoxic CD8 clonotypes in ibrutinib-treated CLL. Regarding the study as a whole: Clonality went up at the time of ibrutinib response, stayed stable in sustained remission, and later dropped back toward its baseline level at progression. Baseline levels of clonality went above those of age-matched healthy donors and moved with circulating CD8+ T-cell counts.

This clone was counted between two and nine times. Its antigen is unidentified. Generated by immunoSEQ multiplex PCR, the TCRdb table keeps only in-frame clones and is missing some. This repertoire shows tens of thousands of clones, approximately 54% found once; its top ten account for approximately 24%. Looked up from germline, CDR1 is SGHDT and CDR2 is YYEEEE. The CDR3 is 12 residues long. V shed 0 bases and J shed 7 bases, with 7 bases lying between them. The source material was PBMCs, sampled at disease progression, from a patient treated with ibrutinib. This receptor was obtained from a human donor with chronic lymphocytic leukemia. The rearrangement uses TRBV5-6 and TRBJ1-1, with unresolved D. CDR3 DNA sequence: TGTGCCAGCAGCTTGGGGGCAGGTGAAGCTTTCTTT. Its protein product is CASSLGAGEAFF.